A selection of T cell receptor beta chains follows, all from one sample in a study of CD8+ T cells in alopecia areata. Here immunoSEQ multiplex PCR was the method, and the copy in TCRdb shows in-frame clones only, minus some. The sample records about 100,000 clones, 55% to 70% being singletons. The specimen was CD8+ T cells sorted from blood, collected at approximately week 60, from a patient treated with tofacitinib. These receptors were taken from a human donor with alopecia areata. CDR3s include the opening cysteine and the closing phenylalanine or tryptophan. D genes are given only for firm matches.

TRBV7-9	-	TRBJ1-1	CASSLGLFAENTEAFF
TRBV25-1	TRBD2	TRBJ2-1	CASSVRSGGWYEQFF
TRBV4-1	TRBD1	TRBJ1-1	CASSHHPDRGYTEAFF
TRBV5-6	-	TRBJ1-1	CASSLEGRAEAFF
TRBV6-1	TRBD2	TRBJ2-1	CASSEGSSGGWVNEQFF
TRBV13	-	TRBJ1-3	CASRTGHYSSGNTIYF
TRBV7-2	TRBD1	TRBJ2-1	CASSPRQGLNEQFF
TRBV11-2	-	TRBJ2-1	CASSLGVDLYNEQFF
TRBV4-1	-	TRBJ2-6	CASSLSPDPGANVLTF
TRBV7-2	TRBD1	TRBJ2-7	CASSIRDRGSEQYF
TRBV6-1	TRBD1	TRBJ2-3	CASSEGVQGAGDTQYF
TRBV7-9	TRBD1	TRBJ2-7	CASSPTGPVLYEQYF
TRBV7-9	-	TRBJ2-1	CASSIPGQKYNEQFF
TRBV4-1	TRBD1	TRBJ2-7	CASSQGGQDSYEQYF
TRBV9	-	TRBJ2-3	CASGNSDTQYF
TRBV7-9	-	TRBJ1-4	CASSLFPPTGRKNEKLFF
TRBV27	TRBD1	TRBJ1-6	CASSTRGRNNSPLHF
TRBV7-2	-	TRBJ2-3	CASSLPGATDTQYF
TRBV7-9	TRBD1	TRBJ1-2	CANGQDVNYGYTF
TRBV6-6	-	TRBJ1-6	CASSYKQGVDSPLHF
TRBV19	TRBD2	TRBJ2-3	CASSTRGTSSTDTQYF
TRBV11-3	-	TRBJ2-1	CASSSDSNEQFF
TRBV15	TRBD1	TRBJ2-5	CATSIGTEQETQYF
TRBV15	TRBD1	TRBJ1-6	CATSSRQGGDSPLHF
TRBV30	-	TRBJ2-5	CAWSVSETQYF
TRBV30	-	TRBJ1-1	CAWGMLTEAFF
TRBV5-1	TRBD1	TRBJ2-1	CASSGGQGKNEQFF
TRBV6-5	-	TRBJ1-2	CASSYGGYTF
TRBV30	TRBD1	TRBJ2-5	CARWPPGQSRITQYF
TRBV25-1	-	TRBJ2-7	CASSEFMTSSSYEQYF
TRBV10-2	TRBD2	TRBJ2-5	CASSDGMAGGHGETQYF
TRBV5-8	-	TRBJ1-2	CASRTMGNYGYTF
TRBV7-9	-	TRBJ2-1	CASTAWDANNEQFF
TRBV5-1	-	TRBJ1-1	CASQTRNTEAFF
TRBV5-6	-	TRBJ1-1	CASSFSGGTEAFF
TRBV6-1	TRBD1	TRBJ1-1	CASSEAGEGASEAFF
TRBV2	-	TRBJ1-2	CASPTERGSYTF
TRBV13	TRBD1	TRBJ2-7	CASSLGQGAYEQYF
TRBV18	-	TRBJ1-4	CASSQTGVNEKLFF
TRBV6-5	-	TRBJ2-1	CASSDYRINNEQFF
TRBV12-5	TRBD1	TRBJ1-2	CASGLSPGGDYGYTF
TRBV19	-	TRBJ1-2	CASTSGTYGYTF
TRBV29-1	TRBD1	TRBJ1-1	CSSLTGGDTEAFF
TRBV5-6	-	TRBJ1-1	CASSSTGTGAWQEAFF
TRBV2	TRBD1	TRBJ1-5	CASSAAGTVDQPQHF
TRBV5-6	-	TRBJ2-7	CASSGYLGSYEQYF
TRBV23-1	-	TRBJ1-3	CASSQFSVTGNTIYF
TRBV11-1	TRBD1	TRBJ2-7	CASSFYPLSGQGNEQYF
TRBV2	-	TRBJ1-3	CASSGGPMDTIYF
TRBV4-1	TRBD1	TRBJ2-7	CASSQAGTGVDEQYF